This T cell receptor (beta chain) was captured by sequencing in a study of T cells in localized non-small cell lung cancer. Clones were read by immunoSEQ multiplex PCR, and TCRdb kept only the in-frame ones, dropping some. The sample contains about 7,900 clones, roughly 92% of which appear only once. The V end lost 5 bases, the J end lost 1 base, and 9 bases lay between the germline ends. This CDR3 is 14 amino acids long. Looked up from germline, CDR1 is LNHDA and CDR2 is SQIVND (reference sequence). The receptor was derived from a woman aged 40-70 years with stage I lung adenocarcinoma. Sequenced material: peripheral blood, taken before any cancer treatment. The gene calls are TRBV19 and TRBJ1-5; D gene uncertain. CDR3 coding DNA: TGTGCCAGTAGTCTGATCCAAAGCAATCAGCCCCAGCATTTT. Its translation is CASSLIQSNQPQHF. Complete variable domain (other parts from reference TRBV19 and TRBJ1-5): DGGITQSPKYLFRKEGQNVTLSCEQNLNHDAMYWYRQDPGQGLRLIYYSQIVNDFQKGDIAEGYSVSREKKESFPLTVTSAQKNPTAFYLCASSLIQSNQPQHFGDGTRLSIL.